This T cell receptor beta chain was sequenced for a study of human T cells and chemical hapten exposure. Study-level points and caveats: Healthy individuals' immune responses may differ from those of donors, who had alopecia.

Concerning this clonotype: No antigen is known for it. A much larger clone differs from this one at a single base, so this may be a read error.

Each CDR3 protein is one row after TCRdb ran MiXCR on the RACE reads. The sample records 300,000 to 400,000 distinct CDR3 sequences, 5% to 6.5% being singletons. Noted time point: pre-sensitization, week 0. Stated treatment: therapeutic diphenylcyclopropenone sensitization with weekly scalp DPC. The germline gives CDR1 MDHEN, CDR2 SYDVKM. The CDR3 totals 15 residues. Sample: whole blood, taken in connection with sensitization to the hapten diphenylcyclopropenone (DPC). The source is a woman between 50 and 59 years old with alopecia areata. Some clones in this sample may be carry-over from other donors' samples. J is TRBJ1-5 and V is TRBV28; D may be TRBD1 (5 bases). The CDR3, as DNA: TGTGCCAGCAGCATCTACGGACTGGACAATCAGCGCCAGCATTTT. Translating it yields CASSIYGLDNQRQHF.